The subject of this entry is one T cell receptor (beta chain). What it binds is not known. The data stem from a study of graft-versus-host responses after intestinal transplantation. Across the whole study: Induction using anti-thymocyte globulin, followed by tacrolimus and steroids for roughly 3 years, was given to all recipients. Overall study findings and caveats: Some GvH clones appeared in ileal mucosa or blood before recipient bone marrow.

Sequencing used immunoSEQ multiplex PCR; TCRdb keeps in-frame clones, though not all of them. Here the sample spans over 55,000 clones, roughly 91% being singletons. The sample here was unstimulated CD8+ T cells sorted from spleen or lymph node cells, taken before intestinal transplant. The sequence was obtained from a human donor who received an intestinal transplant.

CDR3 nucleotide sequence: TGTGCCAGCAGTTACGGAGGGACCCAGTACTTC. The encoded protein is CASSYGGTQYF. J is TRBJ2-5 and V is TRBV6-5; a possible D gene is TRBD2 (5 bases). This CDR3 region has 11 residues. V lost 2 bases to trimming and J lost 7 bases, with 5 bases between them. From germline, CDR1 is MNHEY and CDR2 SVGAGI.